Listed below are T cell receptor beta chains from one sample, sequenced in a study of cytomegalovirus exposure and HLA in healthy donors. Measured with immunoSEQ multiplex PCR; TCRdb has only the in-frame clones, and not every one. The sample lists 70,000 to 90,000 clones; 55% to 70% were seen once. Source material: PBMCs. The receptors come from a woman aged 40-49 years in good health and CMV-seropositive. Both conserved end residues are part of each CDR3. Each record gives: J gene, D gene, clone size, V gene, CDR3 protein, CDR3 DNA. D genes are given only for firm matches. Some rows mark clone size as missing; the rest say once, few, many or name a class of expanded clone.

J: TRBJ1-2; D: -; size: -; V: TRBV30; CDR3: CAWSDRDYGYTF; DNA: TGTGCCTGGAGTGACAGAGACTATGGCTACACCTTC
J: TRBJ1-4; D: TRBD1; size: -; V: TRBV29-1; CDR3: CSVFPIQAGGEKLFF; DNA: TGCAGCGTTTTCCCCATTCAAGCAGGGGGGGAAAAACTGTTTTTT
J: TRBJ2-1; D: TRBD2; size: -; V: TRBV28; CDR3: CASSKLAGVYNEQFF; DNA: TGTGCCAGCAGCAAGCTAGCGGGAGTTTACAATGAGCAGTTCTTC
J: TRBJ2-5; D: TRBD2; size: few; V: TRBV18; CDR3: CASSRAGGAGETQYF; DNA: TGTGCCAGCTCACGCGCGGGAGGAGCGGGAGAGACCCAGTACTTC
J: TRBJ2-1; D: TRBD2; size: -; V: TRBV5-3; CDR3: CARSLLSGLAINEQFF; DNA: TGTGCCAGAAGCCTGTTGTCAGGACTAGCGATTAATGAGCAGTTCTTC
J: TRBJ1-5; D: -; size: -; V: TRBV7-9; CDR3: CASSLGHQPQHF; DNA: TGTGCCAGCAGCTTGGGCCACCAGCCCCAGCATTTT
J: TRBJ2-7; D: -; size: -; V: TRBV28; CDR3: CASNGWRGSYEQYF; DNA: TGTGCCAGCAATGGCTGGAGGGGCTCCTACGAGCAGTACTTC
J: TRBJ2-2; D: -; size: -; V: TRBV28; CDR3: CASSLQSPGELFF; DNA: TGTGCCAGCAGTTTACAATCCCCCGGGGAGCTGTTTTTT
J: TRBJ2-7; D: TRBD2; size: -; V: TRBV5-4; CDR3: CASSVGLANYEQYF; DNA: TGTGCCAGCAGCGTCGGACTAGCGAACTACGAGCAGTACTTC
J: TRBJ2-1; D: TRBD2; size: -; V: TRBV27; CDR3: CASSLSISSGRAGDEQFF; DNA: TGTGCCAGCAGTTTATCTATATCCAGCGGGAGGGCCGGCGATGAGCAGTTCTTC
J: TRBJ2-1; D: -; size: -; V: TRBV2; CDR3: CASNREPNNEQFF; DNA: TGTGCCAGCAACCGGGAGCCCAACAATGAGCAGTTCTTC
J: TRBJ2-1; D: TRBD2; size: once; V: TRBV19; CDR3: CASSVSGSGNEQFF; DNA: TGTGCCAGTAGTGTTAGCGGGAGTGGTAATGAGCAGTTCTTC
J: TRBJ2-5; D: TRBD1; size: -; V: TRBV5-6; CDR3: CASSLIGQGLQETQYF; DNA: TGTGCCAGCAGCCTAATCGGACAGGGCCTCCAAGAGACCCAGTACTTC
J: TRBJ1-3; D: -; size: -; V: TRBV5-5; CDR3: CASRAGLVSGNTIYF; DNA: TGTGCCAGCAGAGCGGGCCTGGTCTCTGGAAACACCATATATTTT
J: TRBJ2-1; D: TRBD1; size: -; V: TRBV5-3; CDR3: CARSLAGGNTEQFF; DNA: TGTGCCAGAAGCTTGGCAGGGGGCAACACTGAGCAGTTCTTC
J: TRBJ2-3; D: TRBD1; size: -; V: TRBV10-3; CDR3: CASDRGNADTQYF; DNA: TGTGCCAGCGACAGGGGAAACGCAGATACGCAGTATTTT
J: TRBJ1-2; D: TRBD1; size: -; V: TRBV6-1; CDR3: CAGTKTGTVGGYTF; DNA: TGTGCCGGCACTAAAACCGGGACAGTCGGTGGCTACACCTTC
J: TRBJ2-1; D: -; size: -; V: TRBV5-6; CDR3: CASSSPTGTSNNEQFF; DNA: TGTGCCAGCAGCTCTCCCACCGGGACAAGCAACAATGAGCAGTTCTTC
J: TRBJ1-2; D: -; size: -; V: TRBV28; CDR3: CASSPGTLRQGYTF; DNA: TGTGCCAGCAGTCCCGGGACACTCAGGCAGGGCTACACCTTC
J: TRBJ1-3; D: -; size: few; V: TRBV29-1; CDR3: CSVDGGNTIYF; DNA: TGCAGCGTCGACGGGGGAAACACCATATATTTT
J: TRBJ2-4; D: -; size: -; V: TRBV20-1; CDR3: CSASQGNIQYF; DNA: TGCAGTGCTAGTCAGGGTAACATTCAGTACTTC
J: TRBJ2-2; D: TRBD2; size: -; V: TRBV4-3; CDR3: CASGGLAGGGELFF; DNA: TGCGCCAGCGGCGGCCTAGCGGGAGGCGGGGAGCTGTTTTTT
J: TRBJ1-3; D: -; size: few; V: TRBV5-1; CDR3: CASSARAEGEGTIYF; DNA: TGCGCCAGCAGCGCTCGGGCAGAGGGGGAAGGCACCATATATTTT
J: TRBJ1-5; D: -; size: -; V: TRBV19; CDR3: CASRQGSTAQHF; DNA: TGTGCCAGCCGCCAGGGTAGTACGGCCCAGCATTTT
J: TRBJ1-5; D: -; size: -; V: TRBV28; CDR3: CASTRDSNQPQHF; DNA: TGTGCCAGCACCCGGGATAGCAATCAGCCCCAGCATTTT
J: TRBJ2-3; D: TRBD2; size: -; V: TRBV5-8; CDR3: CASSPFLAADSTDTQYF; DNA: TGTGCCAGCAGCCCCTTTCTAGCGGCCGACTCCACAGATACGCAGTATTTT
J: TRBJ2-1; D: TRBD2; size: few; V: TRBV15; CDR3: CATSRDLLAGGGNEQFF; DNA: TGTGCCACCAGCAGAGATCTCCTAGCGGGAGGAGGTAATGAGCAGTTCTTC
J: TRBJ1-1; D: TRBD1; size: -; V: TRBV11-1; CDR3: CASSSATGAVRYTEAFF; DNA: TGTGCCAGCAGCTCAGCGACAGGGGCGGTGAGGTACACTGAAGCTTTCTTT
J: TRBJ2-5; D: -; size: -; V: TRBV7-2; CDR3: CASSLGQVETQYF; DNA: TGTGCCAGCAGCTTAGGACAGGTCGAGACCCAGTACTTC
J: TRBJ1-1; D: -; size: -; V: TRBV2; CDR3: CASGRDGSNTEAFF; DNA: TGTGCCAGCGGGAGGGACGGGTCAAACACTGAAGCTTTCTTT
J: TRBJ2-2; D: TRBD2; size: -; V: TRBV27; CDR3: CASLLAGTTGELFF; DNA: TGTGCCAGCCTTCTAGCGGGAACGACCGGGGAGCTGTTTTTT
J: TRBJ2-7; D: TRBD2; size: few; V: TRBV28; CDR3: CASSLSIAGSGEQYF; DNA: TGTGCCAGCAGTTTGTCGATAGCGGGATCTGGGGAGCAGTACTTC
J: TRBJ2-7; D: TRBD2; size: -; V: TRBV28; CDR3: CASSFGAGVSEQYF; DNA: TGTGCCAGCAGTTTTGGAGCGGGAGTGAGCGAGCAGTACTTC
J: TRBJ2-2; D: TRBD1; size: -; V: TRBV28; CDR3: CASSLGTANTGELFF; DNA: TGTGCCAGCAGCCTTGGGACAGCGAACACCGGGGAGCTGTTTTTT
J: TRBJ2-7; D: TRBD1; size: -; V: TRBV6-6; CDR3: CASSRPGQGEQYF; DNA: TGTGCCAGCAGTCGACCCGGACAGGGAGAGCAGTACTTC
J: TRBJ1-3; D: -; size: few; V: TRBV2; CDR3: CASSEASYTGSGNTIYF; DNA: TGTGCCAGCAGTGAAGCTAGCTATACGGGATCTGGAAACACCATATATTTT
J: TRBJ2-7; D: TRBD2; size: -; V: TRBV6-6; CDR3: CASSPSGLNEQYF; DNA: TGTGCCAGCAGCCCATCGGGACTAAACGAGCAGTACTTC
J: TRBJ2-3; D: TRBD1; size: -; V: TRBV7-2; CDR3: CASSLRQGGNTQYF; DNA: TGTGCCAGCAGCTTAAGACAGGGTGGAAATACGCAGTATTTT
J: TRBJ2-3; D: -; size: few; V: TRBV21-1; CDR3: CAGRTGTRVDTQYF; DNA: TGTGCCGGCAGAACCGGGACTAGAGTAGATACGCAGTATTTT
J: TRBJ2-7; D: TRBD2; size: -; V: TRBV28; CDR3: CASSSVLAGPSYEQYF; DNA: TGTGCCAGCAGTTCAGTGCTAGCGGGTCCCTCCTACGAGCAGTACTTC
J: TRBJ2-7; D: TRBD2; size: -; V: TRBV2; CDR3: CATGREAGGEQYF; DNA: TGTGCCACCGGTCGGGAGGCGGGGGGCGAGCAGTACTTC
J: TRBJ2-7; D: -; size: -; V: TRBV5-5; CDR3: CASSGGGQGLYEQYF; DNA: TGTGCCAGCAGCGGGGGCGGGCAGGGTCTCTACGAGCAGTACTTC
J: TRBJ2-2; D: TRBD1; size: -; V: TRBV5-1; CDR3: CASSMGQGSAGELFF; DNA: TGCGCCAGCAGCATGGGACAGGGAAGTGCCGGGGAGCTGTTTTTT
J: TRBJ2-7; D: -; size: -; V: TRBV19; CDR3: CATARGQSYEQYF; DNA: TGTGCCACCGCCCGTGGACAGTCCTACGAGCAGTACTTC
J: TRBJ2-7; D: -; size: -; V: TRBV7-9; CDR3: CASSPFAADSYEQYF; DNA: TGTGCCAGCAGCCCCTTCGCCGCGGACTCCTACGAGCAGTACTTC
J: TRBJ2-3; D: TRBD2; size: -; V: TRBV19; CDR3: CASSIDPATSGFYSTDTQYF; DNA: TGTGCCAGTAGTATAGATCCAGCGACTAGCGGATTTTATAGCACAGATACGCAGTATTTT
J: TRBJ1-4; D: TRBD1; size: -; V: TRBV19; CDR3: CASSRPGQPNEKLFF; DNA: TGTGCCAGTAGTAGACCGGGACAGCCAAATGAAAAACTGTTTTTT
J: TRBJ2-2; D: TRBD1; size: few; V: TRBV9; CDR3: CASSDGQGAGTGELFF; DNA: TGTGCCAGCAGCGATGGACAGGGGGCGGGCACCGGGGAGCTGTTTTTT
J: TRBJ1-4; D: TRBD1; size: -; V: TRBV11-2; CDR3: CASSPGQAAGEKLFF; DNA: TGTGCCAGCAGCCCCGGACAGGCGGCGGGTGAAAAACTGTTTTTT
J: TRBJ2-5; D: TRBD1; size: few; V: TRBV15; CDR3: CATSLENTGGGGETQYF; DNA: TGTGCCACCAGCCTAGAAAACACAGGGGGCGGCGGAGAGACCCAGTACTTC
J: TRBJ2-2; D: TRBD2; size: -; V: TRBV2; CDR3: CASSEGLAVLIRELFF; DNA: TGTGCCAGCAGTGAGGGACTAGCGGTCCTTATCAGGGAGCTGTTTTTT
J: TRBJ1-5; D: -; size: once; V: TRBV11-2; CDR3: CASSQDRTNQPQHF; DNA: TGTGCCAGCAGCCAAGACAGAACCAATCAGCCCCAGCATTTT
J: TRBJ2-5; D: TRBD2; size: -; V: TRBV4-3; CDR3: CASSQEASGRAIRETQYF; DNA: TGCGCCAGCAGCCAAGAGGCCAGCGGGAGGGCCATTAGAGAGACCCAGTACTTC
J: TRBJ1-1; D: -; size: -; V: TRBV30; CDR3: CAWSVLVRNTEAFF; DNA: TGTGCCTGGAGTGTACTGGTTAGGAACACTGAAGCTTTCTTT
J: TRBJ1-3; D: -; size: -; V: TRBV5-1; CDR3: CASKDRSSGNTIYF; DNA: TGCGCCAGCAAGGACAGATCCTCTGGAAACACCATATATTTT
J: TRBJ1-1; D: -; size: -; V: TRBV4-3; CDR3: CASSQDGSGSGNTEAFF; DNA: TGCGCCAGCAGCCAAGATGGGTCGGGGTCGGGGAACACTGAAGCTTTCTTT
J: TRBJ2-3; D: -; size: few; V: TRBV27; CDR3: CASSLSRPDTQYF; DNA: TGTGCCAGCAGTTTAAGCCGCCCAGATACGCAGTATTTT
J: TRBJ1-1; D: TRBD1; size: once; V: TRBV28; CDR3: CASSLSLSSGGQANTEAFF; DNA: TGTGCCAGCAGTTTAAGTTTAAGTTCGGGGGGACAGGCGAACACTGAAGCTTTCTTT
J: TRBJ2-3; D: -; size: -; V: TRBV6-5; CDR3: CASSDYSTDTQYF; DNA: TGTGCCAGCAGTGACTATAGTACAGATACGCAGTATTTT
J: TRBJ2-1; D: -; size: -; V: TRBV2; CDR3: CASTLGVSNEQFF; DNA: TGTGCCAGCACCCTAGGGGTTTCCAATGAGCAGTTCTTC